This TCR beta chain originates from a study of blood T cell repertoires in COVID-19. The CDR3 totals 13 residues. The ends lost 7 bases at V and 6 bases at J; junction bases unmatched: 9. Germline V gene lookup returns CDR1 SGHNT and CDR2 YYREEE (reference sequence). Some clones are missing from TCRdb's copy, which holds only in-frame ones; the method was immunoSEQ multiplex PCR. The table has under 200,000 clones, about 85% seen once. V is TRBV5-4 and J is TRBJ2-7, with 8 bases identical to TRBD1. The sample was peripheral blood. The receptor was derived from a man aged 55-75 years with active or convalescent COVID-19. The CDR3 loop reads CASDRQGATEQYF. CDR3 nucleotide sequence: TGTGCCAGCGATCGGCAGGGGGCGACCGAGCAGTACTTC.